The 21 T cell receptor beta chains presented below share a single source sample, sequenced in a study of blood T cell repertoires in COVID-19. Data came from immunoSEQ multiplex PCR; TCRdb stores just in-frame clones and leaves some out. The sample shows under 250,000 clones, about nine tenths of them seen only once. Sample: peripheral blood. The receptors originated from a man aged 50 to 60 with COVID-19, enrolled during active disease.

This clone occurred once. The chain carries TRBV25-1 and TRBJ2-3, with no clear D. Trimming cost V 3 bases and J 0 bases, with 10 bases left between them. This CDR3 contains 15 residues. CDR1 and CDR2 from the germline V gene are MGHDK and SYGVNS. This CDR3 is CASSDDTSSTDTQYF. The DNA for the CDR3 is TGTGCCAGCAGTGACGACACATCTAGCACAGATACGCAGTATTTT. Full variable domain (outside the CDR3, taken from reference TRBV25-1 and TRBJ2-3): EADIYQTPRYLVIGTGKKITLECSQTMGHDKMYWYQQDPGMELHLIHYSYGVNSTEKGDLSSESTVSRIRTEHFPLTLESARPSHTSQYLCASSDDTSSTDTQYFGPGTRLTVL.

The J gene is TRBJ2-7, the V gene TRBV30; D is ambiguous. Germline CDR1 reads GTSNPN; CDR2 reads SVGIG (reference sequence). V lost 0 bases, J lost 8 bases, and 8 bases lay in between. The CDR3 sequence is 11 residues long. The CDR3 DNA reads TGTGCCTGGAGTGTATCCGGTCAGCAGTACTTC. Translated: CAWSVSGQQYF. Drawing the rest from reference TRBV30 and TRBJ2-7, the complete variable domain is SQTIHQWPATLVQPVGSPLSLECTVEGTSNPNLYWYRQAAGRGLQLLFYSVGIGQISSEVPQNLSASRPQDRQFILSSKKLLLSDSGFYLCAWSVSGQQYFGPGTRLTVT.

The chain has TRBV12-3 or TRBV12-4 and TRBJ1-1; no reliable D call. This CDR3 is 11 amino acids long. The V gene lost 1 base and the J gene lost 12 bases, with 9 bases spanning the gap. The CDR3 region has the DNA TGTGCCAGCAGTTTAGAACAGATACCTTTCTTT. This translates into CASSLEQIPFF.

This clone was picked up one time. The chain joins TRBV30 to TRBJ1-5; 9 bases fit TRBD1. Germline V lookup: CDR1 GTSNPN, CDR2 SVGIG (reference sequence). Trimming cost V 3 bases and J 4 bases; bases outside gene matches: 4. CDR3 length equals 14 residues. The CDR3 DNA reads as TGTGCCTGGAGGGCCGGGACAGGGAATCAGCCCCAGCATTTT. Its translation is CAWRAGTGNQPQHF.

The chain has TRBV18 and TRBJ2-7, with 9 bases lining up with TRBD1. CDR1 KGHSH and CDR2 LQKENI come from the germline V gene. V was pared by 2 bases and J by 1 base, with 3 bases of the junction left unmatched. The CDR3 extends over 15 amino acids. The CDR3: CASSPGGQGSYEQYF. CDR3 DNA sequence: TGTGCCAGCTCACCAGGGGGACAGGGTTCCTACGAGCAGTACTTC.

The chain couples TRBV24-1 to TRBJ2-7; tentative D call: TRBD2 (6 bases). V gave up 6 bases and J gave up 4 bases, with 6 bases separating them. The germline V gene encodes CDR1 KGHDR and CDR2 SFDVKD. The CDR3 consists of 11 residues. Here the CDR3 DNA reads TGTGCCACCAGTCGGGGGTACGAGCAGTACTTC. Translation gives CATSRGYEQYF.

The chain recombines TRBV7-8 with TRBJ1-6, with 12 bases identical to TRBD1. Germline lookup yields CDR1 SGHVS and CDR2 FQNEAQ. CDR3 size: 15 residues. Trimming removed 3 bases from V and 8 bases from J; junction bases left unmatched: 2. The CDR3 protein is CASSLGTGGYSPLHF. DNA for the CDR3: TGTGCCAGCAGCTTGGGGACAGGGGGCTATTCACCCCTCCACTTT.

The rearrangement uses TRBV28 and TRBJ2-3, with 14 bases aligning to TRBD2. The CDR3 extends over 16 amino acids. J gave up 3 bases and V 5 bases, and 4 bases lay outside the gene matches. In germline, CDR1 is MDHEN, CDR2 SYDVKM. The CDR3 sequence is CASSLGTSGGTDTQYF. The CDR3 DNA follows: TGTGCCAGCAGTCTGGGGACTAGCGGGGGTACAGATACGCAGTATTTT.

This clone was picked up one time. The chain links TRBV28 to TRBJ1-5; 11 bases are a match to TRBD1. Germline V gene data show CDR1 as MDHEN and CDR2 as SYDVKM. After removal of 5 bases from V and 0 bases from J, the junction contained 12 bases not matched to a gene. This CDR3 is 19 amino acids long. Here the CDR3 DNA reads TGTGCCAGCAGTCGCACGAGGACAGGGGGCCGATATAGCAATCAGCCCCAGCATTTT. It specifies CASSRTRTGGRYSNQPQHF.

V is TRBV2 and J is TRBJ1-1, with a weak D call TRBD1 (6 bases). Germline CDR1 reads SNHLY; CDR2 reads FYNNEI. This CDR3 has 14 amino acids. With 6 bases removed from V and 2 bases from J, the gap between germline ends came to 13 bases. CDR3 region: CASRSKGGNTEAFF. DNA for the CDR3: TGTGCCAGCAGATCAAAAGGGGGAAACACTGAAGCTTTCTTT.

The chain carries TRBV3-1 (or the pseudogene TRBV3-2) and TRBJ2-1; weak D call: TRBD2 (5 bases). The germline CDR1 and CDR2 sequences are LGHDT and YNNKEL (reference sequence). Trimming took off 0 bases at V and 15 bases at J, with 21 bases between the two ends. CDR3 length: 15 amino acids. This CDR3 is CASSQDSGILGGLFF. The CDR3, as DNA: TGTGCCAGCAGCCAAGATTCGGGGATCCTCGGAGGTCTGTTCTTC.

This clone was observed a few times. This chain connects TRBV29-1 to TRBJ2-1; TRBD2 agrees at 9 bases. Germline-derived CDR1 and CDR2 are SQVTM and ANQGSEA. V lost 6 bases and J lost 6; bases outside the gene matches: 9. The CDR3 runs to 14 residues. As DNA, the CDR3 is TGCAGCGTCGGGACTAGCTACGGGGGCAATGAGCAGTTCTTC. Translating gives CSVGTSYGGNEQFF.

The V call is TRBV3-1 (or the pseudogene TRBV3-2), the J call TRBJ2-1; TRBD2 matches 8 bases. V lost 6 bases, J lost 4 bases, and 5 bases stayed unmatched. The CDR3 sequence is 14 residues long. Germline loops: CDR1 LGHDT, CDR2 YNNKEL (reference sequence). CDR3 nucleotide sequence: TGTGCCAGCAGTTCTACGGGAGGGTACAATGAGCAGTTCTTC. Amino acid sequence: CASSSTGGYNEQFF.

The rearrangement joins TRBV29-1 to TRBJ2-7, with D possibly being TRBD2 (5 bases). Between the trimmed V and J ends, which lost 4 bases and 5 bases, there was a span of 12 bases. The CDR3 contains 12 residues. Germline CDR1 is SQVTM and CDR2 is ANQGSEA. As DNA, the CDR3 is TGCAGCGTTGGTTGGAGGACCCACGAGCAGTACTTC. Its protein product is CSVGWRTHEQYF.

J is TRBJ1-1 and V is TRBV2, with D unclear. Deletions cut 3 bases from V and 4 bases from J, with 12 bases between. The CDR3 has 14 residues. CDR1 SNHLY and CDR2 FYNNEI come from the germline V gene. The CDR3 sequence: CASSDRGFFTEAFF. The CDR3 region has the DNA TGTGCCAGCAGTGATCGGGGATTTTTCACTGAAGCTTTCTTT.

The chain links TRBV7-2 to TRBJ2-7, with 10 bases fitting TRBD2. Germline loops: CDR1 SGHTA, CDR2 FQGNSA. Trimming at V came to 1 base and at J to 3 bases, leaving 12 bases not matched to a gene. The CDR3 totals 18 residues. The CDR3 DNA reads TGTGCCAGCAGCTTAGTTCCTAGCGGGGGATCCTTCCACTACGAGCAGTACTTC. Encoded protein: CASSLVPSGGSFHYEQYF. Together with reference TRBV7-2 and TRBJ2-7, the CDR3 gives the full variable domain: GAGVSQSPSNKVTEKGKDVELRCDPISGHTALYWYRQSLGQGLEFLIYFQGNSAPDKSGLPSDRFSAERTGGSVSTLTIQRTQQEDSAVYLCASSLVPSGGSFHYEQYFGPGTRLTVT.

V usage is TRBV24-1 and J usage is TRBJ1-5; D might be TRBD1 (6 bases). This CDR3 comprises 20 residues. CDR1 and CDR2 (germline): KGHDR, SFDVKD. Deletions cut 4 bases from V and 1 base from J, with 25 bases between. This CDR3 is CATSECRGANLIGSNQPQHF. The CDR3 nucleotides are TGTGCCACCAGTGAATGCCGGGGGGCAAACTTAATCGGGAGCAATCAGCCCCAGCATTTT.

The chain employs TRBV12-3 or TRBV12-4 and TRBJ1-2; D perhaps matches TRBD1 (6 bases). The V end lost 2 bases, the J end lost 5 bases, and 9 bases lay between the germline ends. The CDR3 has 13 amino acids. CDR3 bases: TGTGCCAGCAGTTTAACAGGGCAGTATGGCTACACCTTC. Its protein product is CASSLTGQYGYTF.

The V call is TRBV11-2, the J call TRBJ2-7, with D possibly TRBD2 on 6 matching bases. This CDR3 contains 14 residues. The ends were cut back, 0 bases at V and 6 bases at J, with 12 bases in the middle. Germline V gives CDR1 SGHAT, CDR2 FQNNGV. This CDR3 is CASSLETSLTEQYF. As DNA, the CDR3 is TGTGCCAGCAGCTTAGAAACTAGCTTGACCGAGCAGTACTTC.

The chain links TRBV5-4 to TRBJ1-6, with 7 nucleotides matching TRBD1. Germline V CDR1 and CDR2: SGHNT, YYREEE (reference sequence). V lost 4 bases, J lost 5 bases, and 3 bases stayed unmatched. CDR3 length: 14 amino acids. The DNA of the CDR3 is TGTGCCAGCAGCCTCGGACAGGATAATTCACCCCTCCACTTT. Its translation is CASSLGQDNSPLHF. The whole variable domain, filled in from reference TRBV5-4 and TRBJ1-6, reads ETGVTQSPTHLIKTRGQQVTLRCSSQSGHNTVSWYQQALGQGPQFIFQYYREEENGRGNFPPRFSGLQFPNYSSELNVNALELDDSALYLCASSLGQDNSPLHFGNGTRLTVT.

The V call is TRBV27, the J call TRBJ2-7; a possible D gene is TRBD2 (6 bases). The CDR3 is 14 residues long. Looked up from germline, CDR1 is MNHEY and CDR2 is SMNVEV (reference sequence). V was clipped by 5 bases and J by 0 bases, with 11 bases between them. CDR3 DNA: TGTGCCAGCAGTGGCGGGACTCGCTCCTACGAGCAGTACTTC. It translates to CASSGGTRSYEQYF.